One T cell receptor (beta chain) is described in this entry. What it recognizes is unknown. These data come from a study of STAT5B mutations in CD4+ large granular lymphocyte leukemia. Study-wide context: Healthy donors showed HLA-associated enrichment of the CDR3 'QG' motif.

Study-level points and caveats: No patients shared main leukemic clonotypes, though about 26% appeared at low frequency elsewhere. Patient CD4-sorted repertoires looked more clonal than healthy CD4+ repertoires, even without putative leukemic clones.

Controls came from buffy coats of healthy blood donors. Some clones are missing from TCRdb's copy, which holds only in-frame ones; the method was immunoSEQ multiplex PCR. The sample carries 35,000 or so clones, about 91% recorded once. Germline values: CDR1 MNHEY, CDR2 SVGAGI. V was clipped by 0 bases and J by 1 base, with 7 bases between them. The CDR3 is made up of 14 amino acids. The source material was CD4+ T cells from blood buffy coats. The clonotype was recovered from a human donor in good health. The V call is TRBV6-5, the J call TRBJ2-7; D unclear. The chain's CDR3 is CASSYSYGSYEQYF. DNA of the CDR3: TGTGCCAGCAGTTACTCGTACGGGTCCTACGAGCAGTACTTC.